A selection of T cell receptor beta chains follows, all from one sample in a study of T cell repertoires in cytomegalovirus infection. Via MiXCR, TCRdb re-called the reads, giving one row per CDR3 protein. The sample has 50,000 or so distinct CDR3 sequences, about a fifth seen once; the top ten hold roughly 53%. No antigen is known for these receptors. The sequences come from CD8+ T cells from cultured PBMCs, collected from culture after CMV antigen stimulation. The receptors were sampled from a human donor in good health (CMV status not recorded). Some clones in this sample may be carry-over from other donors' samples. The CDR3 runs from the conserved cysteine through the conserved F or W. D genes are given only for firm matches. Clone size is shown for a subset of rows, as once, few, many or a class of expanded clone.

clone_size | j_call | d_call | v_call | cdr3_nt | cdr3_aa
few | TRBJ2-1 | . | TRBV27 | TGTGCCAGCAGTTTAGCTGGAAGCCACAATGAGCAGTTCTTC | CASSLAGSHNEQFF
many | TRBJ2-3 | . | TRBV7-2 | TGTGCCAGCAGCTTAGGGTGGCCTGATACGCAGTATTTT | CASSLGWPDTQYF
many | TRBJ2-4 | TRBD2 | TRBV20-1 | TGCAGTGCAAGGACTAGCGGGGATCTAAACATTCAGTACTTC | CSARTSGDLNIQYF
. | TRBJ2-3 | TRBD2 | TRBV11-1 | TGTGCCAGCAGCTGGACGGGGGGGCCGGGAGGAGATACGCAGTATTTT | CASSWTGGPGGDTQYF
. | TRBJ1-1 | . | TRBV30 | TGTGCCCGGAGTCGGACAATGAACACTGAAGCTTTCTTT | CARSRTMNTEAFF
. | TRBJ1-2 | . | TRBV6-5 | TGTGCCAGCAGTCCCGGGACACGGGGGACCTATGGCTACACCTTC | CASSPGTRGTYGYTF
many | TRBJ2-2 | . | TRBV11-2 | TGTGCCAGCAAGGTCAGGGAGAACACCGGGGAGCTGTTTTTT | CASKVRENTGELFF
. | TRBJ2-4 | . | TRBV7-9 | TGTGCCAGCAGCTTCTCAGGACTAGCCAAAAACATTCAGTACTTC | CASSFSGLAKNIQYF
many | TRBJ2-2 | . | TRBV30 | TGTGCCTGGAGTGTACTAGGGACCGGGGAGCTGTTTTTT | CAWSVLGTGELFF
. | TRBJ2-3 | TRBD1 | TRBV9 | TGTGCCAGCAGCGTAGGGATCGGCGGTGGGACAGGTGGGACAGATACGCAGTATTTT | CASSVGIGGGTGGTDTQYF
few | TRBJ2-3 | . | TRBV4-1 | TGCGCCAGCAGCCAGGGGGGACTCACTACAGATACGCAGTATTTT | CASSQGGLTTDTQYF
. | TRBJ2-2 | . | TRBV27 | TGTGCCAGCAGTTTTGGGGACACCACCGGGGAGCTGTTTTTT | CASSFGDTTGELFF
many | TRBJ1-2 | . | TRBV27 | TGTGCCAGCAGTTTATCGGGACCGAACTATGGCTACACCTTC | CASSLSGPNYGYTF
few | TRBJ1-2 | TRBD1 | TRBV7-6 | TGTGCCAGCAGCTTCCCGGGACAGGGCTATGGCTACACCTTC | CASSFPGQGYGYTF
many | TRBJ1-1 | . | TRBV12-3/TRBV12-4 | TGTGCCAGCAGGTTTAAAGGGGGTAAAGCTGAAGCTTTCTTT | CASRFKGGKAEAFF
. | TRBJ1-5 | . | TRBV15 | TGTGCCACCAGCAGAGAAAGGAGGTTGGTAGAACAGCCCCAGCATTTT | CATSRERRLVEQPQHF
. | TRBJ2-7 | . | TRBV7-2 | TGTGCCAGCAGACGCGGCCCTGAGCAGTACTTC | CASRRGPEQYF
. | TRBJ2-7 | . | TRBV6-1 | TGTGCCAGCAGTGAAGTAGGGCCTAGCAGTTACGAGCAGTACTTC | CASSEVGPSSYEQYF
many | TRBJ2-1 | TRBD2 | TRBV27 | TGTGCCAGCAGAGCGGGGGGTAGTCAAAATGAGCAGTTCTTC | CASRAGGSQNEQFF
many | TRBJ1-2 | . | TRBV12-3/TRBV12-4 | TGTGCCAGCAGTCCCAGCCCAATGGAGGGCTACACCTTC | CASSPSPMEGYTF
many | TRBJ2-7 | TRBD2 | TRBV6-6 | TGTGCCAGCAGTACGGGACTAGCGGGGGGTCGGGGGTATTACGAGCAGTACTTC | CASSTGLAGGRGYYEQYF
many | TRBJ2-3 | . | TRBV7-6 | TGTGCCAGCAGCTTGGACCACACAGATACGCAGTATTTT | CASSLDHTDTQYF
. | TRBJ2-1 | . | TRBV27 | TGTGCCAGCAGTTTATCTGGCGCGGGAAGCTCCTACAATGAGCAGTTCTTC | CASSLSGAGSSYNEQFF
. | TRBJ1-2 | TRBD1 | TRBV27 | TGTGCCAGCAGTTTAGCGACAGGGGACCTCCATGGCTACACCTTC | CASSLATGDLHGYTF
. | TRBJ1-1 | . | TRBV27 | TGTGCCAGCAGTTCGAGGGGACCCACGCCAAACACTGAAGCTTTCTTT | CASSSRGPTPNTEAFF
medium-sized | TRBJ1-5 | TRBD1 | TRBV7-8 | TGTGCCAGCAGCCACCCCCGGGACAGGGGAAGCAATCAGCCCCAGCATTTT | CASSHPRDRGSNQPQHF
few | TRBJ2-5 | . | TRBV12-3/TRBV12-4 | TGTGCCAGCAGTCCCCATCGGACAGTCACGGGGGAGACCCAGTACTTC | CASSPHRTVTGETQYF
. | TRBJ2-3 | . | TRBV19 | TGTGCCAGTAGTGTCGGGGCAGGGACAGATACGCAGTATTTT | CASSVGAGTDTQYF